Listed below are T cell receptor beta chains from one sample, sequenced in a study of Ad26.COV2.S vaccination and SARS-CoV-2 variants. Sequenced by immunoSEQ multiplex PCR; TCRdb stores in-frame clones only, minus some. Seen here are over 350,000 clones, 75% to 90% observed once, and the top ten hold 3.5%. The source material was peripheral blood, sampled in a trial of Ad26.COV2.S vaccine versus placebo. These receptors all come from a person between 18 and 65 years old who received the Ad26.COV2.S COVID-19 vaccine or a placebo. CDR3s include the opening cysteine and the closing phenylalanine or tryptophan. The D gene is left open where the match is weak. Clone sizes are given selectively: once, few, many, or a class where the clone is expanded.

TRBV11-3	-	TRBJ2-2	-	TGTGCCAGCAGCTTAGCGGGCGGGGAGCTGTTTTTT	CASSLAGGELFF
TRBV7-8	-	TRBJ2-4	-	TGTGCCAGCAGCCCCACGGACAGTAAAAACATTCAGTACTTC	CASSPTDSKNIQYF
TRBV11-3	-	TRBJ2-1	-	TGTGCCAGCAGCTCCCGGAGGGGTCTTTACAATGAGCAGTTCTTC	CASSSRRGLYNEQFF
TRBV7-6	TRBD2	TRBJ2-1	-	TGTGCCAGCAGCTTAGTATGGGGGCCGACTAGCGGGGCCTCGGAGCAGTTCTTC	CASSLVWGPTSGASEQFF
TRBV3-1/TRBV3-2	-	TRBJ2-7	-	TGTGCCAGCAGCCAAGCCGTGAAGTACGAGCAGTACTTC	CASSQAVKYEQYF
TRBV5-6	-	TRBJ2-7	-	TGTGCCAGCAGCTTGGCAGGGGCGAGCTCCTACGAGCAGTACTTC	CASSLAGASSYEQYF
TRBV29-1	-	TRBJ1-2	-	TGCAGCGTTTTGGACGGAGCTAACTATGGCTACACCTTC	CSVLDGANYGYTF
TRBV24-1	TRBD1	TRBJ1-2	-	TGTGCCACCAGTGACGCGGACAGGGACTATGGCTACACCTTC	CATSDADRDYGYTF
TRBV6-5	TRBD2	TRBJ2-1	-	TGTGCCAGCAGTCGGCGGGGGGGCGAGGTAGATGAGCAGTTCTTC	CASSRRGGEVDEQFF
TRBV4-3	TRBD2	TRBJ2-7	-	TGCGCCAGCAGCCAAGTAGTTGGACTAGCGGGGGGGCTCGAGCAGTACTTC	CASSQVVGLAGGLEQYF
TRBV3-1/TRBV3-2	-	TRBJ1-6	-	TGTGCCAGCATGGCATACTATAATTCACCCCTCCACTTT	CASMAYYNSPLHF
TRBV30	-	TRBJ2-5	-	TGTGCCTGGAGTGTAGGGGAGACCCAGTACTTC	CAWSVGETQYF
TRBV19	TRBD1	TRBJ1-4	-	TGTGCCAGTAGTCCCGAGCGGACAGGCAGCGGGAATGAAAAACTGTTTTTT	CASSPERTGSGNEKLFF
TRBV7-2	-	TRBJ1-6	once	TGTGCCAGCAGCAGGACAGCTTCCTCCTATAATTCACCCCTCCACTTT	CASSRTASSYNSPLHF
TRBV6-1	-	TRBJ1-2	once	TGTGCCAGCAGTGAAAGTACGCCATATGGCTACACCTTC	CASSESTPYGYTF
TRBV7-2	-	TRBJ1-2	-	TGTGCCAGCAGCCCACGGGGGGGCGCGGGGGCTAACTATGGCTACACCTTC	CASSPRGGAGANYGYTF